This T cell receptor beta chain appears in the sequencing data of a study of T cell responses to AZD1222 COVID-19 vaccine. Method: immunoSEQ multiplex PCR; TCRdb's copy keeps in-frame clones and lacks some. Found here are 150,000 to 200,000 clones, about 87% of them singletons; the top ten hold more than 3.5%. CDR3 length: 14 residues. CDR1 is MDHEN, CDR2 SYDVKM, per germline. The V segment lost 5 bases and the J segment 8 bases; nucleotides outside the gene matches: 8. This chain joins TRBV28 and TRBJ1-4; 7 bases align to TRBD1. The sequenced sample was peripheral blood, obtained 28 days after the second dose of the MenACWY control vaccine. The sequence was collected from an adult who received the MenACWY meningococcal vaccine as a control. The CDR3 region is CASSPQGIREKLFF. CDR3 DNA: TGTGCCAGCAGTCCACAGGGGATCCGCGAAAAACTGTTTTTT.